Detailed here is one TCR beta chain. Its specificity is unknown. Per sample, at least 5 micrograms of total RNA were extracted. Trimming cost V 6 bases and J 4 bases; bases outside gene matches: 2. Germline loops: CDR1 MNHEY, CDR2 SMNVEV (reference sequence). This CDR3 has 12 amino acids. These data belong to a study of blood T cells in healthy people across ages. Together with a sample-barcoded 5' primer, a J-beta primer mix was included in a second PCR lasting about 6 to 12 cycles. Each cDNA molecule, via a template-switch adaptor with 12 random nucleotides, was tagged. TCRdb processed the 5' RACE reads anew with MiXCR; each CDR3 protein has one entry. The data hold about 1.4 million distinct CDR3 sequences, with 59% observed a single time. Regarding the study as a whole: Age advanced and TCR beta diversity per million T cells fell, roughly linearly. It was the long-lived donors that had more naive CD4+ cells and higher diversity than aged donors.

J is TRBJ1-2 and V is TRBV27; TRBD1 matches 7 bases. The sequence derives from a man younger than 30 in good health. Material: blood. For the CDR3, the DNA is TGTGCCAGCAGGACAGGGTCCTATGGCTACACCTTC. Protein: CASRTGSYGYTF.